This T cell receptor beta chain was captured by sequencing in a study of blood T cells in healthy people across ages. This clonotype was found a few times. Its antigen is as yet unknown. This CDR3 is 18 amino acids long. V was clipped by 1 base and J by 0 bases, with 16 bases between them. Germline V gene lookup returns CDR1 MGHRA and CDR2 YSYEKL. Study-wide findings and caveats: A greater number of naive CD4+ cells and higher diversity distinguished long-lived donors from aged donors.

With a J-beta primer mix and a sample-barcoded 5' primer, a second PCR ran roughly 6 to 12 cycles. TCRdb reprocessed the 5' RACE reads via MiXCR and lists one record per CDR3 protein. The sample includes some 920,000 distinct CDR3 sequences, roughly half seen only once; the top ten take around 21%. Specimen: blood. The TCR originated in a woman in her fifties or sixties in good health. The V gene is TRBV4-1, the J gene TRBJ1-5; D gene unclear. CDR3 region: CASSQGATTPDSNQPQHF. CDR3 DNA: TGCGCCAGCAGCCAAGGAGCGACAACGCCGGATAGCAATCAGCCCCAGCATTTT.